This T cell receptor (beta chain) was retrieved from a study of shared clonotypes between healthy human individuals. As for the study in general: The study enrolled a couple of women and three men aged 18 to 49.

CDR1 is MDHEN, CDR2 SYDVKM, per germline. The length of the CDR3 is 15 residues. Trimming at V came to 2 bases and at J to 9 bases, leaving 10 bases not matched to a gene. Generated by immunoSEQ multiplex PCR, the TCRdb table keeps only in-frame clones and is missing some. The sample lists about 2.2 million clones, 85% to 95% seen once, with 1.5% to 2% in the top ten. This clone has just one count. CD8 cells regarded as naive lacked CD45RO, were positively chosen for CCR7, and omitted terminally differentiated effector memory CD45RA+ cells. The sequence was obtained from a man between 18 and 35 years old in good health. Some clones in this sample may be carry-over from other donors' samples. Sequences were obtained from naive CD8+ T cells from PBMCs. V is TRBV28 and J is TRBJ2-1; TRBD1 aligns across 7 bases. CDR3 protein: CASSLIRGGVAEQFF. The CDR3 DNA reads TGTGCCAGCAGTTTAATCCGAGGGGGCGTTGCTGAGCAGTTCTTC.